The 15 T cell receptor beta chains in this list originate from one sample, sequenced in a study of blood T cell repertoires in COVID-19 (TCRdb year 2020). The library came from the immunoSEQ multiplex PCR assay. TCRdb took this table from immuneACCESS and kept in-frame rearrangements with V and J called. Such tables lack part of the clones; where checked against another copy, unresolved V genes explain under half of the gap, and the rest is unexplained. For this sample there are some 80,000 clones; over 70% appear just once. Over 9.5% of the sample comes from the top ten. Sequencing used peripheral blood. The origin of the receptors is a man aged 80 or over with acute or convalescent COVID-19.

The genes are TRBV6-6 and TRBJ1-3; TRBD1 agrees at 7 bases. In germline, CDR1 is MNHNY, CDR2 SVGAGI (reference sequence). The V gene end was trimmed by 6 bases and the J gene end by 0 bases; junction bases not matched to a gene: 2. The CDR3 is made up of 14 amino acids. The CDR3 protein is CASSRDSSGNTIYF. The CDR3 DNA follows: TGTGCCAGCAGCCGGGACAGCTCTGGAAACACCATATATTTT.

This chain uses TRBV5-1 with TRBJ1-1; a weak D match, TRBD1 (6 bases). Germline V gene lookup returns CDR1 SGHRS and CDR2 YFSETQ. CDR3 length equals 14 residues. Trimming shortened V by 4 bases and J by 4 bases, and 14 bases separated the two germline ends. For the CDR3, the DNA is TGCGCCAGCAGCCTAGGGGGTGTCGTCACTGAAGCTTTCTTT. Its protein product is CASSLGGVVTEAFF. Combining the CDR3 with reference TRBV5-1 and TRBJ1-1 gives the whole variable domain KAGVTQTPRYLIKTRGQQVTLSCSPISGHRSVSWYQQTPGQGLQFLFEYFSETQRNKGNFPGRFSGRQFSNSRSEMNVSTLELGDSALYLCASSLGGVVTEAFFGQGTRLTVV.

The V gene is TRBV7-9, the J gene TRBJ1-1; 9 positions match TRBD1. The germline gives CDR1 SEHNR, CDR2 FQNEAQ (reference sequence). The CDR3 has 16 amino acids. V was pared by 5 bases and J by 1 base, with 8 bases of the junction left unmatched. CDR3 DNA: TGTGCCAGCAGCCGCCAGACAGGGGGGCGGAACACTGAAGCTTTCTTT. It is translated as CASSRQTGGRNTEAFF. Full variable domain (rest looked up from reference TRBV7-9 and TRBJ1-1): DTGVSQNPRHKITKRGQNVTFRCDPISEHNRLYWYRQTLGQGPEFLTYFQNEAQLEKSRLLSDRFSAERPKGSFSTLEIQRTEQGDSAMYLCASSRQTGGRNTEAFFGQGTRLTVV.

This chain joins TRBV6-1 and TRBJ1-1; TRBD1 might be the D (5 bases). Between the trimmed V and J ends, which lost 1 base and 1 base, there was a span of 10 bases. The CDR3 is 15 residues long. Germline values: CDR1 MNHNS, CDR2 SASEGT. For the CDR3, the DNA is TGTGCCAGCAGTGAAGGGGGCAGAAGGAACACTGAAGCTTTCTTT. Residues: CASSEGGRRNTEAFF.

The V and J genes are TRBV28 and TRBJ1-2, with 8 bases fitting TRBD1. The germline V gene has CDR1 MDHEN and CDR2 SYDVKM. V dropped 5 bases and J dropped 7; count of bases not matched to a gene: 9. The CDR3 spans 14 residues. CDR3 nucleotide sequence: TGTGCCAGCAGTCCCGGGAGGACAGGGTCTGGCTACACCTTC. It encodes CASSPGRTGSGYTF.

J is TRBJ1-1 and V is TRBV3-1 (or the pseudogene TRBV3-2), with a weak D call TRBD1 (5 bases). Germline CDR1 and CDR2: LGHDT and YNNKEL (reference sequence). The ends were cut back, 0 bases at V and 0 bases at J, with 14 bases in the middle. This CDR3 is 17 amino acids long. CDR3 nucleotide sequence: TGTGCCAGCAGCCAAGAATGGGGCGGGGGGATGAACACTGAAGCTTTCTTT. This sequence encodes CASSQEWGGGMNTEAFF.

This clone has just a few counts. One junction end disagrees with the germline gene, perhaps due to a read error. The chain recombines TRBV7-7 with TRBJ2-1; 7 bases agree with TRBD1. Germline-derived CDR1 and CDR2 are SSHAT and FNYEAQ (reference sequence). This CDR3 comprises 15 residues. CDR3 residues: CASSSGQNLGNEQFF. CDR3 DNA sequence: TGTGCTAGCAGCTCGGGACAGAATTTGGGCAATGAGCAGTTCTTC.

The chain joins TRBV5-1 to TRBJ2-1; 13 bases agree with TRBD2. Germline V gene lookup returns CDR1 SGHRS and CDR2 YFSETQ. This CDR3 contains 16 residues. Trimming took 3 bases from V and 2 from J; bases not matched to a gene: 2. The CDR3 spells CASSWGTSGAYNEQFF. CDR3 coding DNA: TGCGCCAGCAGCTGGGGGACTAGCGGGGCCTACAATGAGCAGTTCTTC.

This clone occurred a few times. The chain uses TRBV21-1 and TRBJ1-1. TRBV21-1 is termed a pseudogene. CDR3 length equals 16 residues. This CDR3 is CASSKRGGSENTEAFF. CDR3 coding DNA: TGTGCCAGCAGCAAAAGGGGGGGGTCGGAGAACACTGAAGCTTTCTTT.

The chain uses TRBV3-1 (or the pseudogene TRBV3-2) and TRBJ1-2; 10 bases agree with TRBD1. V lost 5 bases, J lost 7 bases, and 13 bases stayed unmatched. The CDR3 has 16 residues. Germline assignment: CDR1 LGHDT and CDR2 YNNKEL (reference sequence). CDR3 DNA: TGTGCCAGCAGCATCCACGGGACAGGGGAAGTAAGTGGCTACACCTTC. Translation gives CASSIHGTGEVSGYTF.

The chain links TRBV19 to TRBJ1-5; no reliable D call. The CDR3 spans 13 residues. Per germline, CDR1 LNHDA and CDR2 SQIVND (reference sequence). Trimming removed 4 bases at V and 4 bases at J, with 8 bases between. CDR3 DNA sequence: TGTGCCAGTAGTAGGGGAGTTAATCAGCCCCAGCATTTT. It is translated as CASSRGVNQPQHF.

In this sample, this clone turned up a few times. The chain combines TRBV20-1 with TRBJ2-7, with 12 positions matching TRBD2. From germline, CDR1 is DFQATT and CDR2 SNEGSKA (reference sequence). Losses at the gene ends were 3 bases for V and 6 bases for J; bases not matched to a gene: 6. The CDR3 spans 14 residues. CDR3 DNA sequence: TGCAGTGCTAGTCTAGCGGGGGGGCTTGGCGAGCAGTACTTC. It yields the protein CSASLAGGLGEQYF.

This clone was observed a handful of times. This chain connects TRBV9 to TRBJ1-3, with D hard to call. The CDR3 spans 15 residues. Germline V gene sequence: CDR1 SGDLS, CDR2 YYNGEE. The germline V and J ends were trimmed by 0 bases and 0 bases, with 7 bases remaining between them. The CDR3: CASSVDAVSGNTIYF. The CDR3 nucleotides are TGTGCCAGCAGCGTAGACGCGGTCTCTGGAAACACCATATATTTT. The whole variable domain, remainder taken from reference TRBV9 and TRBJ1-3, is DSGVTQTPKHLITATGQRVTLRCSPRSGDLSVYWYQQSLDQGLQFLIQYYNGEERAKGNILERFSAQQFPDLHSELNLSSLELGDSALYFCASSVDAVSGNTIYFGEGSWLTVV.

The chain recombines TRBV27 with TRBJ1-1, with D perhaps matching TRBD1 (6 bases). There are 15 residues in the CDR3. The V gene lost 7 bases and the J gene lost 3 bases, with 18 bases spanning the gap. Germline lookup yields CDR1 MNHEY and CDR2 SMNVEV (reference sequence). The CDR3 reads CASTPGGRSYTEAFF. In DNA form, the CDR3 reads TGTGCCAGCACCCCCGGGGGGCGATCCTACACTGAAGCTTTCTTT.

This clone was recorded a few times. The CDR3 DNA reads TGTGCCAGCTCACAGGGCGGACGGGGGACAGATACGCAGTATTTT. Protein sequence: CASSQGGRGTDTQYF. The V and J genes are TRBV18 and TRBJ2-3; D is perhaps TRBD2 (6 bases). CDR1 is KGHSH, CDR2 LQKENI, per germline. This CDR3 spans 15 amino acids. V dropped 4 bases and J dropped 3 bases, with 14 bases sitting between them.